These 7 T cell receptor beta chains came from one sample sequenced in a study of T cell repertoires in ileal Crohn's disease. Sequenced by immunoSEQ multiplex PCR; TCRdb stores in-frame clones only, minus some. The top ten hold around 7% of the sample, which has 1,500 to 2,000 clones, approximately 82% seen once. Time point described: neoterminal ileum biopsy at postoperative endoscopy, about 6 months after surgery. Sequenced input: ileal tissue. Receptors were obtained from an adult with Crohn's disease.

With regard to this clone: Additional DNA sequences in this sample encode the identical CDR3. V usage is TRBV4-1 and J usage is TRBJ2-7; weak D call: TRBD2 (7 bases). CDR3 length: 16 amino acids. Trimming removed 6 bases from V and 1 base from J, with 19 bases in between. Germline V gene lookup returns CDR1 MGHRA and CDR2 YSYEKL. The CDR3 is CASSQTGGGASYEQYF. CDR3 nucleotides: TGCGCCAGCAGTCAGACCGGAGGGGGGGCGTCCTACGAGCAGTACTTC.

The CDR3 here is CSVILAGGPRETQYF. The DNA for the CDR3 is TGCAGCGTTATCCTAGCGGGGGGGCCCCGGGAGACCCAGTACTTC. The J gene is TRBJ2-5, the V gene TRBV29-1; 12 nucleotides agree with TRBD2. CDR3 length: 15 residues. V trimming: 5 bases; J trimming: 5 bases; junction bases outside the gene matches: 9. Germline V CDR1 and CDR2: SQVTM, ANQGSEA.

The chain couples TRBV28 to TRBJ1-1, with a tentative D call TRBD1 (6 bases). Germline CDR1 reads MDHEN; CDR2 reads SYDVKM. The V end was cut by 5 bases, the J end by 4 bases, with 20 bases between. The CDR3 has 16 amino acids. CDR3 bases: TGTGCCAGCAGTGCCGTGGTCAGGGGTTTGGGCACTGAAGCTTTCTTT. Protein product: CASSAVVRGLGTEAFF.

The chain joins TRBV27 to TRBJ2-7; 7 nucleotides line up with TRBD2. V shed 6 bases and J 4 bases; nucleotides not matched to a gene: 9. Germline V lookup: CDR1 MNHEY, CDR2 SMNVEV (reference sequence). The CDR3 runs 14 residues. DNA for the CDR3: TGTGCCAGCAGCCTAGCTAGCGGCTTATACGAGCAGTACTTC. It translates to CASSLASGLYEQYF.

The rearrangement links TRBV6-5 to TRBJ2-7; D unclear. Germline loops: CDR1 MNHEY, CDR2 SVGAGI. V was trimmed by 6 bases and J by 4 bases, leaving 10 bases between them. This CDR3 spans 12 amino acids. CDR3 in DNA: TGTGCCAGCAGATCCATCAGATACGAGCAGTACTTC. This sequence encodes CASRSIRYEQYF.

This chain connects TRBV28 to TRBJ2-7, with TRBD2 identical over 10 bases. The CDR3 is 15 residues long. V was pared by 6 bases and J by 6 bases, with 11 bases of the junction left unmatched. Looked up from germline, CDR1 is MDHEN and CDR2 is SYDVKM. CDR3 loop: CASSPVASGRPEQYF. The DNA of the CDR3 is TGTGCCAGCAGCCCTGTGGCTAGCGGGAGACCCGAGCAGTACTTC.

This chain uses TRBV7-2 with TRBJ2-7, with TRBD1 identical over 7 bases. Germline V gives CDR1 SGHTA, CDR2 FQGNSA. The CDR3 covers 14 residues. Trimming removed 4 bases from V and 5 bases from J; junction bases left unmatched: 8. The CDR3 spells CASSSKTGLHEQYF. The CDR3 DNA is TGTGCCAGCAGCTCAAAGACAGGGCTTCACGAGCAGTACTTC.